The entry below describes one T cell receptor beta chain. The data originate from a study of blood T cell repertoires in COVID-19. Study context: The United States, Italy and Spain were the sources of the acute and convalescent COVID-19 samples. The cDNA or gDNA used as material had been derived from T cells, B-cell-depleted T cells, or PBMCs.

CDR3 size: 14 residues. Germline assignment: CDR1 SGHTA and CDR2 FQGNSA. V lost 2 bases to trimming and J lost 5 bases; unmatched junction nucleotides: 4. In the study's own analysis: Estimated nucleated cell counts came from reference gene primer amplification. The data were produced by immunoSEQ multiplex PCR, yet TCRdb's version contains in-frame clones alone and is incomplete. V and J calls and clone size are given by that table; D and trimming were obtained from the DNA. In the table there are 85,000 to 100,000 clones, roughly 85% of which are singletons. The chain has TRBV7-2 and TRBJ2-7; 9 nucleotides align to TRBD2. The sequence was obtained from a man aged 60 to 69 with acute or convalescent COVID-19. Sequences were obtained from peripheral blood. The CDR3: CASSLRGRVNEQYF. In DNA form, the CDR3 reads TGTGCCAGCAGCTTACGCGGGAGGGTAAACGAGCAGTACTTC.